The 32 T cell receptor beta chains presented below share a single source sample, sequenced in a study of OX40 agonist ivuxolimab in advanced cancers. Generated by immunoSEQ multiplex PCR, the TCRdb table keeps only in-frame clones and is missing some. The table includes tens of thousands of clones, 85% detected once. The source was CD4+ or CD8+ T cells sorted from blood, collected in a trial of the OX40 agonist ivuxolimab. Source of these receptors: an adult with an advanced solid tumor such as melanoma, head and neck, liver or kidney cancer.

V is TRBV5-1 and J is TRBJ1-4; 10 nucleotides align to TRBD1. This CDR3 comprises 14 residues. The germline V gene has CDR1 SGHRS and CDR2 YFSETQ. Trimming cost V 4 bases and J 5 bases; bases outside gene matches: 2. In DNA form, the CDR3 reads TGCGCCAGCAGCCCGGACAGGGGGAATGAAAAACTGTTTTTT. Translation: CASSPDRGNEKLFF.

The chain combines TRBV28 with TRBJ1-1, with TRBD1 matching over 8 bases. V shed 4 bases and J 5 bases; nucleotides not matched to a gene: 6. Germline CDR1 reads MDHEN; CDR2 reads SYDVKM. CDR3 length: 14 amino acids. The CDR3 DNA is TGTGCCAGCAGTTCCCCGGACAGGGTAACTGAAGCTTTCTTT. The encoded protein is CASSSPDRVTEAFF.

The chain recombines TRBV25-1 with TRBJ2-1; TRBD1 aligns across 9 bases. The trim removed 3 bases at V and 7 bases at J, leaving 10 bases unmatched. Germline CDR1 MGHDK, CDR2 SYGVNS. The CDR3 sequence is 16 residues long. For the CDR3, the DNA is TGTGCCAGCAGTGACCCCGGGACAGGGCTGGGGAATGAGCAGTTCTTC. Protein sequence: CASSDPGTGLGNEQFF.

The V gene is TRBV7-9, the J gene TRBJ1-3; 7 nucleotides agree with TRBD1. CDR1 and CDR2 (germline): SEHNR, FQNEAQ (reference sequence). V lost 6 bases and J lost 0; bases outside the gene matches: 5. The CDR3 is 15 amino acids. CDR3 coding DNA: TGTGCCAGCAGTCGGGGACAGAACTCTGGAAACACCATATATTTT. Its translation is CASSRGQNSGNTIYF.

This chain uses TRBV28 with TRBJ1-1; no clear D gene. The V and J ends lost 7 bases and 1 base respectively, with 13 bases between them. This CDR3 has 14 amino acids. The germline CDR1 and CDR2 sequences are MDHEN and SYDVKM. The CDR3 coding sequence is TGTGCCAGCAACGTGGCGGTGGGGAACACTGAAGCTTTCTTT. Its protein is CASNVAVGNTEAFF.

The chain couples TRBV18 to TRBJ1-5; 8 nucleotides align to TRBD1. V shed 4 bases, J shed 5 bases, and the junction held 1 base outside the gene matches. The CDR3 consists of 13 residues. Germline loops: CDR1 KGHSH, CDR2 LQKENI. The CDR3 bases are TGTGCCAGCTCACAGGGACAGGATCAGCCCCAGCATTTT. Protein sequence: CASSQGQDQPQHF. The complete variable domain, with remaining parts taken from reference TRBV18 and TRBJ1-5, reads NAGVMQNPRHLVRRRGQEARLRCSPMKGHSHVYWYRQLPEEGLKFMVYLQKENIIDESGMPKERFSAEFPKEGPSILRIQQVVRGDSAAYFCASSQGQDQPQHFGDGTRLSIL.

This rearrangement joins TRBV6-1 to TRBJ2-7, with TRBD1 matching over 9 bases. This CDR3 region has 15 residues. J was trimmed by 4 bases and V by 5 bases; bases with no gene match: 9. CDR1 MNHNS and CDR2 SASEGT come from the germline V gene. This CDR3 reads CASSSTGQGKYEQYF. The CDR3 region has the DNA TGTGCCAGCAGTTCGACGGGACAGGGAAAATACGAGCAGTACTTC.

J is TRBJ1-1 and V is TRBV28; D call uncertain. Germline CDR1 is MDHEN and CDR2 is SYDVKM. CDR3 length equals 13 residues. V was trimmed by 6 bases and J by 4 bases, leaving 12 bases between them. The CDR3, as DNA: TGTGCCAGCAGGCCTCAGATGGCCACTGAAGCTTTCTTT. Its protein is CASRPQMATEAFF.

In the case of this clone: Other DNA variants within this sample encode the same CDR3. The rearrangement joins TRBV27 to TRBJ2-5; perhaps TRBD2 as D (6 bases). The ends were cut back, 5 bases at V and 2 bases at J, with 21 bases in the middle. This CDR3 contains 17 residues. CDR1 and CDR2 (germline): MNHEY, SMNVEV (reference sequence). As DNA, the CDR3 is TGTGCCAGCAGTCCCCTCTTCAAAGCGGGTGGACAAGAGACCCAGTACTTC. This encodes CASSPLFKAGGQETQYF.

The V gene is TRBV28, the J gene TRBJ2-2; 9 bases align to TRBD1. The V gene's germline CDR1 is MDHEN and CDR2 SYDVKM. CDR3 length equals 16 residues. V lost 3 bases and J lost 5; bases outside the gene matches: 7. The CDR3 protein is CASSFQQGAGTGELFF. The CDR3, as DNA: TGTGCCAGCAGTTTTCAACAGGGGGCGGGTACCGGGGAGCTGTTTTTT.

The chain links TRBV5-8 to TRBJ2-7, with 8 bases lining up with TRBD1. Germline trimming cut 4 bases from V and 4 bases from J; bases unmatched to any gene: 13. The germline gives CDR1 SGHTS, CDR2 YDEGEE. The CDR3 is made up of 16 amino acids. The CDR3: CASSRSGQGARYEQYF. The DNA for the CDR3 is TGTGCCAGCAGCCGGTCCGGGCAGGGGGCCCGGTACGAGCAGTACTTC. Drawing the rest from reference TRBV5-8 and TRBJ2-7, the complete variable domain is EAGVTQSPTHLIKTRGQQATLRCSPISGHTSVYWYQQALGLGLQFLLWYDEGEERNRGNFPPRFSGRQFPNYSSELNVNALELEDSALYLCASSRSGQGARYEQYFGPGTRLTVT.

This rearrangement joins TRBV7-2 to TRBJ1-5; D might be TRBD1 (5 bases). Germline CDR1 and CDR2: SGHTA and FQGNSA. This CDR3 spans 15 amino acids. The V end lost 5 bases, the J end lost 0 bases, and 11 bases lay between the germline ends. CDR3 sequence: CASSGDSNSNQPQHF. The CDR3 DNA reads TGTGCCAGCAGCGGAGACAGTAATAGCAATCAGCCCCAGCATTTT.

The chain has TRBV9 and TRBJ2-3; D remains unclear. This CDR3 has 14 amino acids. Germline CDR1 and CDR2: SGDLS and YYNGEE. V lost 0 bases to trimming and J lost 0 bases, with 5 bases between them. This CDR3 reads CASSVEASTDTQYF. The CDR3 DNA sequence: TGTGCCAGCAGCGTAGAGGCTAGCACAGATACGCAGTATTTT. The variable domain in full, with the rest retrieved from reference TRBV9 and TRBJ2-3, is DSGVTQTPKHLITATGQRVTLRCSPRSGDLSVYWYQQSLDQGLQFLIQYYNGEERAKGNILERFSAQQFPDLHSELNLSSLELGDSALYFCASSVEASTDTQYFGPGTRLTVL.

The chain links TRBV28 to TRBJ1-2; TRBD1 aligns across 12 bases. CDR3 size: 16 residues. V shed 6 bases and J 0 bases; nucleotides not matched to a gene: 5. Germline CDR1 MDHEN, CDR2 SYDVKM. The CDR3 loop is CASRVGTGGPNYGYTF. CDR3 DNA: TGTGCCAGCAGAGTGGGGACAGGGGGCCCTAACTATGGCTACACCTTC.

The V and J genes are TRBV2 and TRBJ1-1; the D is unclear. From germline, CDR1 is SNHLY and CDR2 FYNNEI. The CDR3 totals 11 residues. V was cut by 8 bases and J by 5 bases, with 9 bases left in between. The CDR3 region has the DNA TGTGCCAGCGAGCTAGCTACTGAAGCTTTCTTT. Its protein product is CASELATEAFF.

The chain employs TRBV5-1 and TRBJ1-2, with no clear D. V lost 0 bases, J lost 0 bases, and 12 bases lay in between. The CDR3 spans 16 residues. CDR1 SGHRS and CDR2 YFSETQ come from the germline V gene. The CDR3 coding sequence is TGCGCCAGCAGCTTGGCCGACGGACCTTCTAACTATGGCTACACCTTC. Encoded protein: CASSLADGPSNYGYTF.

The sample holds one count of this clone. The genes are TRBV6-6 and TRBJ2-2; tentatively, D is TRBD2 (6 bases). V shed 0 bases and J shed 7 bases, with 15 bases lying between them. Germline V lookup: CDR1 MNHNY, CDR2 SVGAGI (reference sequence). The CDR3 is 16 residues long. The CDR3 spells CASSYSLGGLGGELFF. Here the CDR3 DNA reads TGTGCCAGCAGTTACTCATTGGGGGGTTTGGGCGGGGAGCTGTTTTTT.

The sample holds one count of this clone. The J gene is TRBJ2-3, the V gene TRBV5-5; D is possibly TRBD2 (5 bases). With 0 bases removed from V and 5 bases from J, the gap between germline ends came to 10 bases. The CDR3 is 14 amino acids. The germline gives CDR1 SGHKS, CDR2 YYEKEE (reference sequence). CDR3: CASSLDLAEDTQYF. The CDR3 bases are TGTGCCAGCAGCTTGGATCTAGCCGAAGATACGCAGTATTTT.

The chain joins TRBV5-1 to TRBJ1-4, with D possibly matching TRBD1 (5 bases). This CDR3 is built from 17 residues. Germline V gene sequence: CDR1 SGHRS, CDR2 YFSETQ. Trimming left V 0 bases short and J 0 bases short, with 12 bases between. CDR3 sequence (DNA): TGCGCCAGCAGCTTGGCTGGAGGGGAGGCAACTAATGAAAAACTGTTTTTT. It translates to CASSLAGGEATNEKLFF.

This clone was seen a few times. The gene calls are TRBV7-8 and TRBJ1-4, with D perhaps matching TRBD1 (5 bases). In germline, CDR1 is SGHVS, CDR2 FQNEAQ. Trimming pared 5 bases from V and 2 bases from J, leaving 18 bases between. CDR3 length: 17 residues. The CDR3 is CASSNSGGIATNEKLFF. Here the CDR3 DNA reads TGTGCCAGCAGCAACAGCGGGGGGATTGCGACTAATGAAAAACTGTTTTTT.

The chain recombines TRBV7-9 with TRBJ1-5; D gene uncertain. Between the trimmed V and J ends, which lost 1 base and 6 bases, there was a span of 7 bases. The germline gives CDR1 SEHNR, CDR2 FQNEAQ (reference sequence). CDR3 length equals 13 residues. CDR3 residues: CASSLGTIQPQHF. Here the CDR3 DNA reads TGTGCCAGCAGCTTAGGGACGATTCAGCCCCAGCATTTT.

The rearrangement uses TRBV9 and TRBJ1-2, with 7 bases identical to TRBD1. V was clipped by 3 bases and J by 14 bases; unmatched bases: 19. The length of the CDR3 is 15 residues. Germline CDR1 is SGDLS and CDR2 is YYNGEE. CDR3 DNA: TGTGCCAGCAGCGCAGGCTCCGGGACAGCAGATGGTGGGACCTTC. Amino acid sequence: CASSAGSGTADGGTF.

The chain employs TRBV2 and TRBJ1-1; D ambiguous. The CDR3 consists of 15 residues. Trimming took off 8 bases at V and 0 bases at J, with 16 bases between the two ends. Germline values: CDR1 SNHLY, CDR2 FYNNEI. The CDR3 loop is CASGTPRGVNTEAFF. As DNA, the CDR3 is TGTGCCAGCGGTACCCCCCGTGGGGTGAACACTGAAGCTTTCTTT.

CDR3 protein: CASSPIGTPPTSTDTQYF. DNA of the CDR3: TGTGCCAGCAGCCCGATCGGGACTCCGCCCACTAGCACAGATACGCAGTATTTT. The chain links TRBV9 to TRBJ2-3; D might be TRBD2 (6 bases). Germline V lookup: CDR1 SGDLS, CDR2 YYNGEE. V was trimmed by 4 bases and J by 0 bases, leaving 21 bases between them. This CDR3 has 18 amino acids.

This chain connects TRBV10-3 to TRBJ2-1; D is possibly TRBD2 (5 bases). Between the trimmed V and J ends, which lost 0 bases and 4 bases, there was a span of 13 bases. CDR3 size: 16 residues. CDR1 and CDR2 from the germline V gene are ENHRY and SYGVKD. CDR3 sequence: CAISESSGSMYNEQFF. In nucleotides, the CDR3 is TGTGCCATCAGTGAGTCGAGTGGGAGCATGTACAATGAGCAGTTCTTC.

This chain joins TRBV6-1 and TRBJ1-2; D is unclear. Germline lookup yields CDR1 MNHNS and CDR2 SASEGT. V was cut by 2 bases and J by 4 bases, with 11 bases left in between. This CDR3 is built from 14 residues. CDR3 in amino acids: CASSEMVTVYGYTF. DNA for the CDR3: TGTGCCAGCAGTGAAATGGTGACCGTCTATGGCTACACCTTC.

This chain joins TRBV28 and TRBJ1-6; tentative D call: TRBD1 (5 bases). The CDR3 length is 11 residues. Deletions cut 4 bases from V and 18 bases from J, with 13 bases between. Germline CDR1 and CDR2: MDHEN and SYDVKM. The CDR3 loop is CASSSGRDPHF. As DNA, the CDR3 is TGTGCCAGCAGTTCGGGACGGGACCCCCACTTT.

The CDR3 nucleotides read TGTGCCAGCAGTTACTCAATGGCTACCCAAGAGACCCAGTACTTC. This gives the protein CASSYSMATQETQYF. The V gene is TRBV6-5, the J gene TRBJ2-5, with no clear D. CDR1 MNHEY and CDR2 SVGAGI come from the germline V gene. The V and J ends lost 0 bases and 1 base respectively, with 9 bases between them. This CDR3 comprises 15 residues.

The chain links TRBV5-4 to TRBJ2-1; D might be TRBD1 or TRBD2, each matching 6 bases. In germline, CDR1 is SGHNT, CDR2 YYREEE (reference sequence). The CDR3 is 15 amino acids. V was shortened by 0 bases and J by 2 bases, with 9 bases between the two germline ends. Written as DNA, the CDR3 is TGTGCCAGCAGCTTGGCGGGGGCCCCCTACAATGAGCAGTTCTTC. Amino acid sequence: CASSLAGAPYNEQFF.

The chain is built from TRBV2 and TRBJ2-2, with a possible D match to TRBD1 (5 bases). The CDR3 contains 16 residues. Between the trimmed V and J ends, which lost 10 bases and 0 bases, there was a span of 18 bases. Germline values: CDR1 SNHLY, CDR2 FYNNEI. The CDR3 here is CATRPQGRANTGELFF. Written as DNA, the CDR3 is TGTGCCACCCGGCCTCAGGGTCGAGCGAACACCGGGGAGCTGTTTTTT.

This rearrangement joins TRBV9 to TRBJ1-1; TRBD1 agrees at 7 bases. The CDR3 totals 15 residues. Germline lookup yields CDR1 SGDLS and CDR2 YYNGEE. The V gene end was trimmed by 2 bases and the J gene end by 2 bases; junction bases not matched to a gene: 6. In DNA, the CDR3 is TGTGCCAGCAGCGTTGGACAGGACTTCAACACTGAAGCTTTCTTT. Amino acids: CASSVGQDFNTEAFF. Full variable domain (outside the CDR3, taken from reference TRBV9 and TRBJ1-1): DSGVTQTPKHLITATGQRVTLRCSPRSGDLSVYWYQQSLDQGLQFLIQYYNGEERAKGNILERFSAQQFPDLHSELNLSSLELGDSALYFCASSVGQDFNTEAFFGQGTRLTVV.

The chain links TRBV5-1 to TRBJ2-7, with 8 bases identical to TRBD1. The germline gives CDR1 SGHRS, CDR2 YFSETQ. The length of the CDR3 is 16 residues. V was clipped by 4 bases and J by 1 base; unmatched bases: 10. CDR3 sequence (DNA): TGCGCCAGCAGCGAAGACCGGGACAGGAGTTCCTACGAGCAGTACTTC. This sequence encodes CASSEDRDRSSYEQYF.